Below, 24 T cell receptor beta chains from the same sample are listed, as sequenced in a study of OX40 agonist ivuxolimab in advanced cancers. Assay: immunoSEQ multiplex PCR; the TCRdb copy retains only in-frame clones and omits some. Among around 61,000 clones listed, around 84% were seen once. Sample: CD4+ or CD8+ T cells sorted from blood, taken in a trial of the OX40 agonist ivuxolimab. These receptors originate from an adult with an advanced solid tumor such as melanoma, head and neck, liver or kidney cancer.

V usage is TRBV7-7 and J usage is TRBJ2-2; 8 bases fit TRBD2. V lost 5 bases and J lost 1; bases outside the gene matches: 9. Germline V lookup: CDR1 SSHAT, CDR2 FNYEAQ (reference sequence). CDR3 length: 17 amino acids. CDR3 coding DNA: TGTGCCAGCAGCCAAAGCCGTCTAGCGGGGAACACCGGGGAGCTGTTTTTT. Protein product: CASSQSRLAGNTGELFF.

This clone was seen only a few times. The J gene is TRBJ2-1, the V gene TRBV5-4; D is possibly TRBD1 (6 bases). CDR1 and CDR2 from the germline V gene are SGHNT and YYREEE (reference sequence). CDR3 length: 16 residues. The V end was cut by 0 bases, the J end by 9 bases, with 19 bases between. CDR3 region: CASSLGSGAGQGEQFF. As DNA, the CDR3 is TGTGCCAGCAGCTTGGGATCAGGGGCAGGGCAGGGTGAGCAGTTCTTC.

The rearrangement uses TRBV14 and TRBJ2-1; TRBD2 matches at 10 bases. Germline loops: CDR1 SGHDN, CDR2 FVKESK. The CDR3 is 14 residues long. The V and J ends lost 4 bases and 9 bases, in that order; junction bases with no gene match: 6. CDR3 nucleotides: TGTGCCAGCAGCCCCCTAGCGGGGGTTACTGAGCAGTTCTTC. It is translated as CASSPLAGVTEQFF.

This chain joins TRBV15 and TRBJ1-2; D gene unclear. Looked up from germline, CDR1 is LNHNV and CDR2 is YYDKDF (reference sequence). The germline V and J ends were trimmed by 1 base and 0 bases, with 12 bases remaining between them. The CDR3 runs to 16 residues. The CDR3 loop is CATSRGMGGTNYGYTF. The CDR3 DNA sequence: TGTGCCACCAGCAGAGGGATGGGAGGGACTAACTATGGCTACACCTTC.

The gene calls are TRBV6-6 and TRBJ2-7; 8 bases map to TRBD2. The CDR3 consists of 15 residues. V dropped 6 bases and J dropped 1; count of bases not matched to a gene: 8. Germline CDR1 is MNHNY and CDR2 is SVGAGI (reference sequence). CDR3 DNA: TGTGCCAGCAGGGTTAGCGGGATTTCTTCCTACGAGCAGTACTTC. Amino acids: CASRVSGISSYEQYF.

The chain links TRBV7-2 to TRBJ1-1; no clear D gene. The CDR3 is 13 residues long. Germline CDR1 and CDR2: SGHTA and FQGNSA. The V end lost 4 bases, the J end lost 5 bases, and 11 bases lay between the germline ends. CDR3 region: CASSSSPGTEAFF. The CDR3 DNA reads TGTGCCAGCAGCTCCTCACCGGGGACTGAAGCTTTCTTT.

The chain joins TRBV9 to TRBJ2-2, with TRBD2 matching 8 bases. Germline trimming cut 6 bases from V and 0 bases from J; bases unmatched to any gene: 4. Germline V lookup: CDR1 SGDLS, CDR2 YYNGEE. The CDR3 has 15 amino acids. This chain's CDR3 is CASTPGLANTGELFF. CDR3 nucleotide sequence: TGTGCCAGCACCCCGGGACTAGCGAACACCGGGGAGCTGTTTTTT.

This clone has just one count. The chain carries TRBV4-3 and TRBJ1-2; the D gene is possibly TRBD1 (5 bases). The CDR3 consists of 15 residues. V lost 4 bases, J lost 6 bases, and 18 bases lay in between. The germline CDR1 and CDR2 sequences are LGHNA and YSLEER. The CDR3 DNA sequence: TGCGCCAGCAGCCGACAATACGGGGCAATCCATGGCTACACCTTC. This gives the protein CASSRQYGAIHGYTF.

The chain has TRBV18 and TRBJ1-1, with D uncertain. The CDR3 sequence is 13 residues long. The germline V gene has CDR1 KGHSH and CDR2 LQKENI. Trimming took off 6 bases at V and 1 base at J, with 9 bases between the two ends. CDR3 sequence reads: CASSNGPNTEAFF. In nucleotides, the CDR3 is TGTGCCAGCTCTAATGGACCGAACACTGAAGCTTTCTTT. Together with reference TRBV18 and TRBJ1-1, the CDR3 gives the full variable domain: NAGVMQNPRHLVRRRGQEARLRCSPMKGHSHVYWYRQLPEEGLKFMVYLQKENIIDESGMPKERFSAEFPKEGPSILRIQQVVRGDSAAYFCASSNGPNTEAFFGQGTRLTVV.

This sequence joins TRBV7-2 and TRBJ2-3, with a tentative D call TRBD1 (5 bases). Trimming cost V 6 bases and J 4 bases, with 17 bases left between them. There are 15 residues in the CDR3. Per the germline V gene, CDR1 is SGHTA and CDR2 is FQGNSA. The CDR3 spells CASREQVTVADTQYF. CDR3 sequence (DNA): TGTGCCAGCAGGGAACAGGTCACCGTGGCAGATACGCAGTATTTT.

The genes are TRBV27 and TRBJ1-5; 10 bases are shared with TRBD1. In germline, CDR1 is MNHEY, CDR2 SMNVEV (reference sequence). The CDR3 is 14 amino acids. J lost 4 bases, V lost 3 bases, and 0 bases had no gene match. The CDR3 DNA is TGTGCCAGCAGTTTGGACAGGGGGAATCAGCCCCAGCATTTT. Translated, it gives CASSLDRGNQPQHF.

CDR3: CASSLDLSVGEQFF. CDR3 DNA: TGTGCCAGCAGCTTAGATCTAAGTGTCGGTGAGCAGTTCTTC. The chain links TRBV11-3 to TRBJ2-1, with D unclear. From germline, CDR1 is SGHNT and CDR2 YENEEA. Trimming left V 0 bases short and J 9 bases short, with 12 bases between. The CDR3 covers 14 residues.

This chain connects TRBV7-9 to TRBJ2-7; D remains ambiguous. The V end was cut by 1 base, the J end by 2 bases, with 15 bases between. The CDR3 extends over 16 amino acids. Germline V gene sequence: CDR1 SEHNR, CDR2 FQNEAQ (reference sequence). The CDR3 DNA is TGTGCCAGCAGCTTAGAACGCGGAAGGATTACCTACGAGCAGTACTTC. This sequence encodes CASSLERGRITYEQYF.

The genes are TRBV30 and TRBJ1-1; D not resolved. The CDR3 is 13 residues long. Trimming removed 1 base at V and 0 bases at J, with 6 bases between. CDR1 GTSNPN and CDR2 SVGIG come from the germline V gene (reference sequence). The CDR3 DNA follows: TGTGCCTGGAGTGGTAGTCTGAACACTGAAGCTTTCTTT. Encoded protein: CAWSGSLNTEAFF.

V is TRBV18 and J is TRBJ2-4; D gene ambiguous. The CDR3 runs to 17 residues. Deletions cut 0 bases from V and 1 base from J, with 13 bases between. Per germline, CDR1 KGHSH and CDR2 LQKENI. DNA for the CDR3: TGTGCCAGCTCACCACCGGGGAACCCGGACGCCAAAAACATTCAGTACTTC. It is translated as CASSPPGNPDAKNIQYF.

Here the CDR3 reads CASTGKTDPNTGELFF. In nucleotides, the CDR3 is TGCGCCAGCACCGGGAAGACTGATCCGAACACCGGGGAGCTGTTTTTT. The chain links TRBV5-1 to TRBJ2-2, with D possibly TRBD2 on 5 matching bases. The CDR3 contains 16 residues. V dropped 6 bases and J dropped 0 bases, with 15 bases sitting between them. Germline CDR1 reads SGHRS; CDR2 reads YFSETQ.

The chain employs TRBV18 and TRBJ1-2, with 7 bases fitting TRBD1. The CDR3 is 12 residues long. Germline V gene lookup returns CDR1 KGHSH and CDR2 LQKENI. Unmatched junction bases numbered 3, after V lost 4 bases and J lost 7 bases. The CDR3 spells CASSRRGAGYTF. The CDR3 bases are TGTGCCAGCTCACGCAGGGGGGCTGGCTACACCTTC.

This clone has only one observation. The chain couples TRBV19 to TRBJ1-5; maybe TRBD1 (6 bases). Germline-derived CDR1 and CDR2 are LNHDA and SQIVND (reference sequence). The CDR3 spans 16 residues. V lost 9 bases to trimming and J lost 0 bases, with 18 bases between them. This chain's CDR3 is CASQKGTLYSNQPQHF. The CDR3, as DNA: TGTGCCAGCCAGAAAGGGACACTTTATAGCAATCAGCCCCAGCATTTT.

The chain is built from TRBV30 and TRBJ1-4, with D uncertain. This CDR3 region has 14 residues. The germline CDR1 and CDR2 sequences are GTSNPN and SVGIG (reference sequence). The V and J ends lost 4 bases and 3 bases respectively, with 12 bases between them. The CDR3: CAWNLGLANEKLFF. The CDR3 coding sequence is TGTGCCTGGAATTTGGGGTTGGCTAATGAAAAACTGTTTTTT.

The V call is TRBV21-1, the J call TRBJ1-6. TRBV21-1 is tagged as a pseudogene. This CDR3 contains 13 residues. CDR3 amino acids: CASSKRWVSPLHF. CDR3 sequence (DNA): TGTGCCAGCAGCAAACGGTGGGTTTCACCCCTCCACTTT.

This sequence joins TRBV7-9 and TRBJ2-1, with a tentative D call TRBD2 (6 bases). The germline gives CDR1 SEHNR, CDR2 FQNEAQ (reference sequence). V lost 6 bases and J 6 bases, leaving 18 bases between the germline ends. This CDR3 has 15 residues. The CDR3 spells CASRTTGTGSNEQFF. CDR3 DNA: TGTGCCAGCAGAACAACCGGGACTGGAAGCAATGAGCAGTTCTTC.

The chain employs TRBV4-3 and TRBJ2-2; TRBD2 agrees at 11 bases. With V trimmed by 4 bases and J by 7 bases, 5 bases remained unmatched. Germline V gene data show CDR1 as LGHNA and CDR2 as YSLEER. The CDR3 covers 15 residues. For the CDR3, the DNA is TGCGCCAGCAGCCTAGCGGGGGGGCAAGGCGGGGAGCTGTTTTTT. Protein: CASSLAGGQGGELFF.

This sequence joins TRBV18 and TRBJ1-2, with 8 bases matching TRBD1. Germline values: CDR1 KGHSH, CDR2 LQKENI. CDR3 length: 17 amino acids. The V gene end was trimmed by 3 bases and the J gene end by 2 bases; junction bases not matched to a gene: 11. The CDR3 sequence: CASSPPGGAGRNYGYTF. In nucleotides, the CDR3 is TGTGCCAGCTCACCTCCAGGGGGCGCTGGGAGGAACTATGGCTACACCTTC.

The chain joins TRBV11-3 to TRBJ2-3; D is unclear. Germline lookup yields CDR1 SGHNT and CDR2 YENEEA. The CDR3 totals 12 residues. Trimming took 5 bases from V and 4 from J, leaving 7 bases between them. CDR3 nucleotide sequence: TGTGCCAGCAGCCCCCGAGCAGATACGCAGTATTTT. It encodes CASSPRADTQYF.